One and the same sample provided the 30 T cell receptor beta chains below, sequenced in a study of human T cells and chemical hapten exposure. Time point indicated: patch test 1, 2 weeks after DPC sensitization. Treatment given: therapeutic diphenylcyclopropenone sensitization with weekly scalp DPC. TCRdb used MiXCR to reprocess the RACE reads, holding one entry per CDR3 protein. This sample has about 49,000 distinct CDR3 sequences; roughly 9.5% occur once, and the top ten carry around 4.5%. The sample consisted of whole blood, taken in connection with sensitization to the hapten diphenylcyclopropenone (DPC). Receptors originate from a woman in her forties or fifties with alopecia areata. Some clones in this sample may be carry-over from other donors' samples.

Many counts were recorded for this clonotype. This chain joins TRBV29-1 and TRBJ2-2; D gene uncertain. Trimming cost V 6 bases and J 7 bases, with 6 bases left between them. The CDR3 extends over 10 amino acids. The V gene's germline CDR1 is SQVTM and CDR2 ANQGSEA. DNA of the CDR3: TGCAGCGTAGACGGCGGGGAGCTGTTTTTT. Protein: CSVDGGELFF.

V gene TRBV12-3 or TRBV12-4 combines with J gene TRBJ2-1; 8 bases align to TRBD2. Losses at the gene ends were 7 bases for V and 2 bases for J; bases not matched to a gene: 7. This CDR3 has 15 residues. The CDR3: CASTSRAGAYNEQFF. Written as DNA, the CDR3 is TGTGCCAGCACCTCCCGAGCGGGAGCCTACAATGAGCAGTTCTTC.

This clonotype was seen only a few times. The chain combines TRBV24-1 with TRBJ2-7, with 12 positions matching TRBD2. Germline V gene data show CDR1 as KGHDR and CDR2 as SFDVKD. Germline trimming cut 4 bases from V and 3 bases from J; bases unmatched to any gene: 18. CDR3 length: 20 residues. The CDR3 protein is CATSDPDPRLAGVGCYEQYF. CDR3 nucleotides: TGTGCCACCAGTGACCCCGACCCGCGACTAGCGGGAGTTGGGTGCTACGAGCAGTACTTC.

This clonotype was recorded many times. V gene TRBV7-8 combines with J gene TRBJ1-1, with a weak D call TRBD1 (6 bases). The V gene lost 10 bases and the J gene lost 5 bases, with 17 bases spanning the gap. Germline V lookup: CDR1 SGHVS, CDR2 FQNEAQ. There are 13 residues in the CDR3. The CDR3 DNA reads as TGTGCCATCTCCCGGGGGGCGGAAACTGAAGCTTTCTTT. Encoded protein: CAISRGAETEAFF.

This clonotype was seen a few times. This chain joins TRBV9 and TRBJ1-4; D uncertain. The CDR3 is made up of 18 amino acids. Germline CDR1 reads SGDLS; CDR2 reads YYNGEE. V was shortened by 0 bases and J by 2 bases, with 17 bases between the two germline ends. DNA of the CDR3: TGTGCCAGCAGCGTAGCTCCGATTCTTCCTCTTACTAATGAAAAACTGTTTTTT. Translated, it gives CASSVAPILPLTNEKLFF.

As concerns this clonotype: A clone one base away is much larger, so this may be a read error. The J gene is TRBJ2-2, the V gene TRBV29-1; D gene uncertain. This CDR3 comprises 14 residues. Trimming cost V 4 bases and J 6 bases, with 15 bases left between them. In germline, CDR1 is SQVTM, CDR2 ANQGSEA. As DNA, the CDR3 is TGCAGCGTTGCGGTCGCTTGGGGATCCGGGGAGCTGTTTTTT. This sequence encodes CSVAVAWGSGELFF.

This clonotype was observed at least ten times. The chain carries TRBV20-1 and TRBJ1-5; D ambiguous. Per the germline V gene, CDR1 is DFQATT and CDR2 is SNEGSKA (reference sequence). The CDR3 runs 12 residues. With 5 bases removed from V and 0 bases from J, the gap between germline ends came to 5 bases. This chain's CDR3 is CSASNSNQPQHF. CDR3 in DNA: TGCAGTGCTTCCAATAGCAATCAGCCCCAGCATTTT.

This clonotype came up many times. The chain couples TRBV10-3 to TRBJ2-1, with 7 nucleotides matching TRBD1. V dropped 0 bases and J dropped 10; count of bases not matched to a gene: 15. Germline V gives CDR1 ENHRY, CDR2 SYGVKD. The CDR3 consists of 17 residues. This CDR3 reads CAISESARATGVREQFF. The CDR3 DNA follows: TGTGCCATCAGTGAGTCGGCCCGGGCCACAGGGGTTCGCGAGCAGTTCTTC.

This clonotype was picked up many times. The rearrangement links TRBV20-1 to TRBJ2-4; tentatively, D is TRBD1 or TRBD2 (7 bases each). The CDR3 loop spans 18 amino acids. Between the trimmed V and J ends, which lost 0 bases and 5 bases, there was a span of 23 bases. Germline lookup yields CDR1 DFQATT and CDR2 SNEGSKA (reference sequence). CDR3 sequence reads: CSAREAGVDRDSQNIQYF. The CDR3 DNA sequence: TGCAGTGCTAGAGAGGCGGGGGTCGACCGGGACAGCCAAAACATTCAGTACTTC.

This clonotype was detected ten times or more. The genes are TRBV29-1 and TRBJ2-7, with D perhaps TRBD2 (6 bases). The CDR3 consists of 15 residues. Deletions cut 6 bases from V and 0 bases from J, with 18 bases between. Germline V gives CDR1 SQVTM, CDR2 ANQGSEA. DNA for the CDR3: TGCAGCGTCCACCGTAGGGGACTGGACTCCTACGAGCAGTACTTC. Translated: CSVHRRGLDSYEQYF.

About this clonotype itself: This may be a read error, as it is one base from a much larger clone. The chain combines TRBV20-1 with TRBJ2-3; the D gene is possibly TRBD1 (6 bases). Germline CDR1 is DFQATT and CDR2 is SNEGSKA (reference sequence). The length of the CDR3 is 12 residues. V was pared by 6 bases and J by 5 bases, with 12 bases between. CDR3 sequence reads: CSAYGQQDTQYF. The CDR3 DNA reads as TGCAGTGCATACGGACAGCAAGATACGCAGTATTTT.

This clonotype occurred many times. The genes are TRBV3-1 and TRBJ2-1, with D perhaps TRBD1 (5 bases). Germline assignment: CDR1 LGHDT and CDR2 YNNKEL (reference sequence). The length of the CDR3 is 14 residues. Trimming took 4 bases from V and 5 from J, leaving 12 bases between them. The CDR3 nucleotides read TGTGCCAGCAGCCTTGACAGTGGGAACAATGAGCAGTTCTTC. This sequence encodes CASSLDSGNNEQFF.

This clonotype turned up a few times. V is TRBV9 and J is TRBJ1-2; D may be TRBD1 (6 bases). The CDR3 totals 15 residues. The germline V gene has CDR1 SGDLS and CDR2 YYNGEE. Trimming removed 0 bases at V and 4 bases at J, with 13 bases between. The CDR3 DNA reads as TGTGCCAGCAGCGTAGATATTCAGGGGACCTATGGCTACACCTTC. Translated: CASSVDIQGTYGYTF.

The sample holds many counts of this clonotype. This rearrangement joins TRBV30 to TRBJ1-1; a weak D match, TRBD1 (5 bases). The CDR3 is 12 amino acids. Germline V lookup: CDR1 GTSNPN, CDR2 SVGIG (reference sequence). Trimming cost V 3 bases and J 6 bases, with 11 bases left between them. CDR3 amino acids: CAWRTREAEAFF. The DNA for the CDR3 is TGTGCCTGGAGAACCAGGGAGGCTGAAGCTTTCTTT.

Comment on this clonotype: A junction end diverges from the germline sequence, so it may reflect a read error. This chain links TRBV7-2 with TRBJ1-2; D is uncertain. CDR3 length: 12 residues. CDR1 and CDR2 (germline): SGHTA, FQGNSA. CDR3 region: CAGSPTVYGYTF. The CDR3 DNA reads as TGTGCCGGCAGCCCAACAGTCTATGGCTACACCTTC.

This clonotype showed up many times. DNA of the CDR3: TGCGCCAGCAGCCCAGGTGTCATGAACACTGAAGCTTTCTTT. This codes for CASSPGVMNTEAFF. The chain recombines TRBV5-1 with TRBJ1-1; D not resolved. The germline CDR1 and CDR2 sequences are SGHRS and YFSETQ. Trimming cost V 4 bases and J 0 bases, with 10 bases left between them. The CDR3 has 14 residues.

Many counts were recorded for this clonotype. The chain is built from TRBV27 and TRBJ2-5; TRBD1 might be the D (6 bases). CDR1 is MNHEY, CDR2 SMNVEV, per germline (reference sequence). The CDR3 is 13 residues long. The V gene lost 4 bases and the J gene lost 1 base, with 7 bases spanning the gap. Here the CDR3 reads CASSSQGQETQYF. The CDR3 nucleotides are TGTGCCAGCAGTTCACAGGGCCAAGAGACCCAGTACTTC.

This clonotype showed up many times. The V call is TRBV20-1, the J call TRBJ2-7; no clear D gene. The CDR3 loop spans 10 amino acids. Germline CDR1 DFQATT, CDR2 SNEGSKA (reference sequence). Trimming cost V 5 bases and J 3 bases, with 5 bases left between them. The CDR3: CSAANYEQYF. The CDR3 DNA is TGCAGTGCTGCTAACTACGAGCAGTACTTC.

There are many counts of this clonotype. V usage is TRBV5-5 and J usage is TRBJ1-1; D uncertain. Trimming shortened V by 4 bases and J by 0 bases, and 7 bases separated the two germline ends. The CDR3 is 13 amino acids. Germline loops: CDR1 SGHKS, CDR2 YYEKEE (reference sequence). The CDR3 here is CASSGVMNTEAFF. The CDR3 DNA reads as TGTGCCAGCAGCGGGGTAATGAACACTGAAGCTTTCTTT.

The sample holds many counts of this clonotype. The chain has TRBV7-9 and TRBJ1-1; D perhaps matches TRBD1 (6 bases). The V and J ends lost 9 bases and 0 bases respectively, with 11 bases between them. CDR3 length: 13 amino acids. Germline V lookup: CDR1 SEHNR, CDR2 FQNEAQ (reference sequence). The CDR3 nucleotides read TGTGCCAGGAGGGACAACTTGAACACTGAAGCTTTCTTT. The encoded protein is CARRDNLNTEAFF. Full variable domain (remainder filled in from reference TRBV7-9 and TRBJ1-1): DTGVSQNPRHKITKRGQNVTFRCDPISEHNRLYWYRQTLGQGPEFLTYFQNEAQLEKSRLLSDRFSAERPKGSFSTLEIQRTEQGDSAMYLCARRDNLNTEAFFGQGTRLTVV.

In nucleotides, the CDR3 is TGCAGTGCTAGAGACGGGACAGGGCAGTTCTTC. Protein: CSARDGTGQFF. The gene calls are TRBV20-1 and TRBJ2-1; 8 bases are a match to TRBD1. CDR3 length: 11 amino acids. Germline assignment: CDR1 DFQATT and CDR2 SNEGSKA (reference sequence). With V trimmed by 0 bases and J by 12 bases, 1 base remained unmatched.

The sample holds many counts of this clonotype. Written as DNA, the CDR3 is TGTGCCAGCAGTGACAGGACTAGCGGTCACAATGAGCAGTTCTTC. Translating gives CASSDRTSGHNEQFF. The chain couples TRBV3-1 to TRBJ2-1, with TRBD2 matching over 10 bases. Germline assignment: CDR1 LGHDT and CDR2 YNNKEL (reference sequence). This CDR3 comprises 15 residues. J was trimmed by 5 bases and V by 6 bases; bases with no gene match: 7.

This clonotype has just a few counts. The gene calls are TRBV10-1 and TRBJ1-1; 10 positions agree with TRBD1. The CDR3 runs 15 residues. V was pared by 2 bases and J by 3 bases, with 3 bases of the junction left unmatched. Germline V gene sequence: CDR1 WNHNN, CDR2 SYGVQD (reference sequence). CDR3 nucleotides: TGCGCCAGCAGTGAGAAGGGACAGGGGCACACTGAAGCTTTCTTT. This sequence encodes CASSEKGQGHTEAFF.

In its sample, this clonotype was seen many times. The V call is TRBV11-2, the J call TRBJ1-5; D perhaps matches TRBD1 (5 bases). The CDR3 totals 13 residues. Germline lookup yields CDR1 SGHAT and CDR2 FQNNGV. Deletions cut 1 base from V and 6 bases from J, with 7 bases between. Here the CDR3 DNA reads TGTGCCAGCAGCTTAGCGCAGGGTCAGCCCCAGCATTTT. Translated, it gives CASSLAQGQPQHF.

The CDR3 sequence is CSVAGSGAGELFF. CDR3 in DNA: TGCAGCGTTGCAGGGTCCGGGGCCGGGGAGCTGTTTTTT. V usage is TRBV29-1 and J usage is TRBJ2-2; D might be TRBD1 or TRBD2, each matching 5 bases. Deletions cut 4 bases from V and 6 bases from J, with 12 bases between. The CDR3 is 13 amino acids. Germline CDR1 reads SQVTM; CDR2 reads ANQGSEA.

The genes are TRBV28 and TRBJ1-1, with D maybe TRBD1 (5 bases). This CDR3 has 13 residues. Germline CDR1 and CDR2: MDHEN and SYDVKM. V lost 6 bases and J lost 0, with 8 bases in between. The CDR3 sequence is CASRTDLNTEAFF. In DNA, the CDR3 is TGTGCCAGCAGGACAGACCTGAACACTGAAGCTTTCTTT.

This clonotype was counted ten times or more. The rearrangement links TRBV2 to TRBJ2-1, with 7 nucleotides matching TRBD1. This CDR3 comprises 14 residues. Per germline, CDR1 SNHLY and CDR2 FYNNEI. The V and J ends lost 8 bases and 0 bases, in that order; junction bases with no gene match: 4. CDR3 sequence reads: CASGRQGSYNEQFF. The CDR3, as DNA: TGTGCCAGCGGAAGACAGGGCTCCTACAATGAGCAGTTCTTC.

This clonotype has ten or more counts. The chain carries TRBV4-1 and TRBJ2-3; D ambiguous. This CDR3 is built from 12 residues. The V end was cut by 0 bases, the J end by 7 bases, with 5 bases between. Germline values: CDR1 MGHRA, CDR2 YSYEKL. CDR3 loop: CASSQDAYTQYF. CDR3 in DNA: TGCGCCAGCAGCCAAGATGCGTATACGCAGTATTTT.

This clonotype was picked up many times. The rearrangement links TRBV29-1 to TRBJ2-7, with 8 bases matching TRBD1. Germline V CDR1 and CDR2: SQVTM, ANQGSEA. V was clipped by 6 bases and J by 6 bases; unmatched bases: 10. This CDR3 has 13 amino acids. CDR3 protein: CSVGITGGLEQYF. The CDR3 DNA reads as TGCAGCGTGGGAATAACAGGGGGGCTCGAGCAGTACTTC.

This clonotype was detected only a few times. The gene calls are TRBV20-1 and TRBJ1-6; TRBD1 is a possible D gene (6 bases). Trimming took 5 bases from V and 11 from J, leaving 22 bases between them. The CDR3 is made up of 15 amino acids. CDR1 is DFQATT and CDR2 is SNEGSKA in the germline V gene (reference sequence). The CDR3 DNA sequence: TGCAGTGCTCAAGGGGGGGGCCCCGGGTCGGCACCCCTCCACTTT. Translated, it gives CSAQGGGPGSAPLHF.